The rows below give T cell receptor beta chains drawn from one sample of a study of cytomegalovirus exposure and HLA in healthy donors. Repertoires were generated with immunoSEQ multiplex PCR, while TCRdb's copy carries only in-frame clones and drops some. The sample table includes around 35,000 clones. The sample was PBMCs. These receptors originate from a woman in her thirties or forties in good health and CMV-seropositive. The CDR3 runs from the conserved cysteine through the conserved F or W. The order of the fields is J gene, V gene, D gene, CDR3 protein, CDR3 DNA. D genes are given only for firm matches.

>TRBJ2-1|TRBV28|TRBD1
CASSSQTGEAYNEQFF
TGTGCCAGCAGTTCCCAGACAGGGGAAGCCTACAATGAGCAGTTCTTC
>TRBJ2-1|TRBV5-1|-
CASSFEGLKDNEQFF
TGCGCCAGCAGCTTCGAGGGTCTCAAGGACAATGAGCAGTTCTTC
>TRBJ1-5|TRBV5-1|-
CASSLARRYNQPQHF
TGCGCCAGCAGCTTGGCCAGGCGCTACAATCAGCCCCAGCATTTT
>TRBJ1-5|TRBV28|-
CASSLNQPQHF
TGTGCCAGTAGCCTCAATCAGCCCCAGCATTTT
>TRBJ2-1|TRBV13|-
CASSPAGGYEQFF
TGTGCCAGCAGCCCGGCCGGAGGCTATGAGCAGTTCTTC
>TRBJ2-5|TRBV15|-
CATSRGGRDWGQETQYF
TGTGCCACCAGCAGGGGCGGTCGGGACTGGGGCCAAGAGACCCAGTACTTC
>TRBJ1-4|TRBV4-2|TRBD1
CASSQEGPGQGGANEKLFF
TGTGCCAGCAGCCAAGAGGGGCCGGGACAGGGAGGTGCCAATGAAAAACTGTTTTTT
>TRBJ2-7|TRBV5-1|-
CASSLAHHTELYEQYF
TGCGCCAGCAGCTTGGCCCACCACACAGAACTCTACGAGCAGTACTTC
>TRBJ2-1|TRBV5-1|-
CASSFFDLVNEQFF
TGCGCCAGCAGCTTTTTTGATTTAGTCAATGAGCAGTTCTTC
>TRBJ2-1|TRBV28|TRBD1
CASSRTGGPYNEQFF
TGTGCCAGCAGCAGAACAGGGGGACCCTACAATGAGCAGTTCTTC
>TRBJ2-7|TRBV9|TRBD2
CASSRSGRESYEQYF
TGTGCCAGCAGTCGAAGCGGGAGGGAATCCTACGAGCAGTACTTC
>TRBJ2-1|TRBV9|-
CASSVAVSGNEQFF
TGTGCCAGCAGCGTAGCCGTTAGTGGCAATGAGCAGTTCTTC
>TRBJ1-1|TRBV5-1|TRBD1
CASSLKGAGTEAFF
TGCGCCAGCAGCTTGAAGGGGGCCGGCACTGAAGCTTTCTTT
>TRBJ2-3|TRBV5-1|TRBD2
CASRAGGGDTQYF
TGCGCCAGCAGGGCGGGAGGGGGAGATACGCAGTATTTT
>TRBJ1-2|TRBV28|-
CASSLSGLGYGYTF
TGTGCCAGCAGTTTATCAGGGCTGGGCTATGGCTACACCTTC
>TRBJ1-5|TRBV6-5|TRBD1
CASSTDRGNQPQHF
TGTGCCAGCAGTACCGACAGGGGCAATCAGCCCCAGCATTTT
>TRBJ1-1|TRBV28|TRBD1
CASSIPRTGKVEAFF
TGTGCCAGCAGCATTCCCCGGACAGGGAAAGTTGAAGCTTTCTTT
>TRBJ2-3|TRBV7-8|TRBD2
CASSQWLADQYF
TGTGCCAGCAGCCAGTGGCTAGCGGACCAGTATTTT
>TRBJ2-3|TRBV5-1|TRBD1
CASSLEGTGYGVDTQYF
TGCGCCAGCAGCTTGGAGGGGACAGGGTATGGGGTAGATACGCAGTATTTT
>TRBJ2-7|TRBV28|-
CASSTQGGPYEQYF
TGTGCCAGCAGTACGCAGGGGGGCCCCTACGAGCAGTACTTC
>TRBJ1-1|TRBV6-1|-
CASSDRIGNTEAFF
TGTGCCAGCAGTGACAGGATAGGGAACACTGAAGCTTTCTTT
>TRBJ2-1|TRBV4-3|-
CASSQDLGPGNEQFF
TGCGCCAGCAGCCAAGATCTCGGCCCCGGGAATGAGCAGTTCTTC
>TRBJ1-2|TRBV6-5|-
CASSFTWGGPGGYTF
TGTGCCAGCAGCTTTACCTGGGGAGGGCCGGGGGGCTACACCTTC
>TRBJ2-3|TRBV13|TRBD2
CASSLDSGATDTQYF
TGTGCCAGCAGCTTAGATAGCGGGGCCACAGATACGCAGTATTTT
>TRBJ2-7|TRBV6-6|-
CASSYSSTSTYEQYF
TGTGCCAGCAGTTACTCTTCGACTAGTACCTACGAGCAGTACTTC
>TRBJ2-3|TRBV15|-
CATSRGQGLGDTQYF
TGTGCCACCAGCAGAGGCCAGGGCCTGGGAGATACGCAGTATTTT
>TRBJ2-7|TRBV4-1|TRBD1
CASSQVGDRADSTYEQYF
TGCGCCAGCAGCCAAGTGGGGGACAGGGCGGACAGCACCTACGAGCAGTACTTC
>TRBJ1-5|TRBV30|-
CAWSLLGALDQPQHF
TGTGCCTGGAGTCTCCTTGGTGCACTAGATCAGCCCCAGCATTTT
>TRBJ1-1|TRBV7-8|-
CASSLAGQNTEAFF
TGTGCCAGCAGCTTAGCGGGACAAAACACTGAAGCTTTCTTT
>TRBJ2-1|TRBV7-9|TRBD1
CASSVRQGVASYNEQFF
TGTGCCAGCAGCGTTCGACAGGGGGTCGCTTCCTACAATGAGCAGTTCTTC
>TRBJ2-1|TRBV28|TRBD2
CASSLGSSGRDEQFF
TGTGCCAGCAGTTTAGGGTCTAGCGGGAGGGATGAGCAGTTCTTC
>TRBJ2-3|TRBV6-5|TRBD2
CASSSWTSGSTDTQYF
TGTGCCAGCAGTTCTTGGACTAGCGGGAGCACAGATACGCAGTATTTT
>TRBJ2-1|TRBV2|TRBD2
CASSRLAGAYNEQFF
TGTGCCAGCAGTAGACTAGCGGGGGCTTACAATGAGCAGTTCTTC
>TRBJ2-3|TRBV19|-
CASSMFSPGDTQYF
TGTGCCAGTAGTATGTTTTCCCCAGGTGATACGCAGTATTTT
>TRBJ2-3|TRBV11-3|-
CASSLEGGTDTQYF
TGTGCCAGCAGTTTAGAAGGGGGCACAGATACGCAGTATTTT
>TRBJ2-5|TRBV5-1|TRBD1
CASSSTGQPQETQYF
TGCGCCAGCAGCTCCACGGGACAGCCCCAAGAGACCCAGTACTTC
>TRBJ1-4|TRBV5-6|TRBD1
CASSAGGRFRGKLFF
TGTGCCAGCAGCGCAGGGGGCCGATTCAGGGGAAAACTGTTTTTT
>TRBJ1-2|TRBV30|-
CAWSRGRRYGYTF
TGTGCCTGGAGCAGGGGACGGCGGTATGGCTACACCTTC
>TRBJ2-7|TRBV9|-
CASSVQAGASSYEQYF
TGTGCCAGCAGCGTACAGGCAGGGGCTTCCTCCTACGAGCAGTACTTC
>TRBJ2-7|TRBV28|TRBD1
CASNLGQGVYEQYF
TGTGCCAGCAATTTAGGACAGGGGGTGTACGAGCAGTACTTC
>TRBJ2-7|TRBV7-3|TRBD1
CASSPYPGQGYEQYF
TGTGCCAGCAGCCCCTACCCCGGACAGGGTTACGAGCAGTACTTC